Below, 4 T cell receptor beta chains from the same sample are listed, as sequenced in a study of cytomegalovirus exposure and HLA in healthy donors. Primers for the PCR totalled 60 Vbeta and 13 Jbeta. TCRdb's table, derived via immunoSEQ multiplex PCR, lists solely in-frame clones and lacks some. The sample holds roughly 120,000 clones. Sequenced material: PBMCs. The receptors shown here come from a man aged 25 to 40 in good health and CMV-seronegative.

V gene TRBV5-4 combines with J gene TRBJ1-1, with 10 bases identical to TRBD1. The CDR3 is made up of 17 amino acids. Germline V gene lookup returns CDR1 SGHNT and CDR2 YYREEE (reference sequence). Losses at the gene ends were 0 bases for V and 0 bases for J; bases not matched to a gene: 5. CDR3 coding DNA: TGTGCCAGCAGCTTGGGGGGACAGGGGCGGATGAACACTGAAGCTTTCTTT. Protein: CASSLGGQGRMNTEAFF.

V gene TRBV6-6 combines with J gene TRBJ1-5, with 10 bases identical to TRBD1. There are 16 residues in the CDR3. Germline CDR1 reads MNHNY; CDR2 reads SVGAGI (reference sequence). V shed 8 bases and J 0 bases; nucleotides not matched to a gene: 7. The CDR3: CASLGQGTYSNQPQHF. CDR3 nucleotides: TGTGCCAGCCTGGGACAGGGGACTTATAGCAATCAGCCCCAGCATTTT.

The gene calls are TRBV7-2 and TRBJ2-1, with 11 bases matching TRBD1. The CDR3 is made up of 17 amino acids. With 5 bases clipped from V and 6 bases from J, the junction kept 12 bases outside the gene matches. Germline V gene sequence: CDR1 SGHTA, CDR2 FQGNSA. CDR3 in DNA: TGTGCCAGCAGCCTCGGGGGACAGGGGGTTAGGGGCAATGAGCAGTTCTTC. Its translation: CASSLGGQGVRGNEQFF.

The rearrangement uses TRBV30 and TRBJ2-7; D might be TRBD2 (6 bases). Trimming stripped 6 bases from V and 6 bases from J, with 12 bases between. From germline, CDR1 is GTSNPN and CDR2 SVGIG (reference sequence). CDR3 length: 11 residues. This chain's CDR3 is CACRRGGEQYF. The DNA for the CDR3 is TGTGCCTGCAGGCGGGGAGGCGAGCAGTACTTC. Based on the CDR3 plus reference TRBV30 and TRBJ2-7, the full variable domain is SQTIHQWPATLVQPVGSPLSLECTVEGTSNPNLYWYRQAAGRGLQLLFYSVGIGQISSEVPQNLSASRPQDRQFILSSKKLLLSDSGFYLCACRRGGEQYFGPGTRLTVT.